This TCR beta chain is drawn from a study of PD-1 blockade in mismatch repair-deficient tumors. The repertoire was sequenced with immunoSEQ multiplex PCR; TCRdb's copy has only in-frame clones and lacks some. The sample shows about 25,000 clones, about 88% of them seen only once. The germline CDR1 and CDR2 sequences are SGDLS and YYNGEE. The CDR3 is 14 residues long. The sequencing used PBMCs, collected before pembrolizumab treatment. The origin of this receptor is an adult with mismatch repair-deficient cancer. V is TRBV9 and J is TRBJ2-5; 7 positions match TRBD1. The J call is uncertain, as TRBJ2-7 better fits the DNA end. The CDR3: CASSSGTAPYEQYF. The CDR3 bases are TGTGCCAGCAGCTCCGGGACAGCCCCATACGAGCAGTACTTC.